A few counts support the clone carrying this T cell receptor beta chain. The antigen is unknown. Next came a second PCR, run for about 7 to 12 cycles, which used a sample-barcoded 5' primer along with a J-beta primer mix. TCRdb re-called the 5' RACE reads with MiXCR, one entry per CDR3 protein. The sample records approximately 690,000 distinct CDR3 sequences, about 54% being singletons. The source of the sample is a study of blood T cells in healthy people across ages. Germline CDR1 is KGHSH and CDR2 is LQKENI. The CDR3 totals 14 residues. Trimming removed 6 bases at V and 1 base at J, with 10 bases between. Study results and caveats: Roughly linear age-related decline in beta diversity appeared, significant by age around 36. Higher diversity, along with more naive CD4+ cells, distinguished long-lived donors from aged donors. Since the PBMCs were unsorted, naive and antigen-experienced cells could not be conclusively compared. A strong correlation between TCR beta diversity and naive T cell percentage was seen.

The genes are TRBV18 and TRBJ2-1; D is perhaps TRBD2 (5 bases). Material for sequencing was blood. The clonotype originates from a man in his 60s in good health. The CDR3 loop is CASSRRASYNEQFF. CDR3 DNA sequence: TGTGCCAGCTCCCGGCGGGCTTCCTACAATGAGCAGTTCTTC.